A few counts support the clone carrying this TCR beta chain. A much larger clone lies one base from this, so it may be a read error. The data were taken from a study of molecular identifiers for immune sequencing clone quantification. The bulk TCR libraries were made with methods described before and with listed TCR primers. Each CDR3 protein is one row after TCRdb ran MiXCR on the PCR reads. The table shows more than 550,000 distinct CDR3 sequences, with 25% occurring only once. The authors sorted naive CD8 T cells as CD8+CD4-CCR7+CD45RA+. Deletions cut 6 bases from V and 5 bases from J, with 14 bases between. This CDR3 contains 12 residues. The germline CDR1 and CDR2 sequences are SQVTM and ANQGSEA.

The sequencing sample was made of naive CD8+ T cells from blood, with Jurkat cell RNA spiked in. Subset denoted: FACS-sorted CD8+CD4-CCR7+CD45RA+ naive T cells. The J gene is TRBJ2-7, the V gene TRBV29-1; D unresolved. This receptor was identified in a human donor in good health. Some libraries in this study had Jurkat cell RNA spiked in. The CDR3 sequence: CSVRAEYHEQYF. CDR3 DNA: TGCAGCGTCCGGGCGGAATACCACGAGCAGTACTTC.